This record looks at one T cell receptor (beta chain) sequence and its context. Antigen specificity is unknown. Each donor was a Caucasian adult residing in Nashville, Tennessee. This sample is part of a study of shared clonotypes between healthy human individuals. In the study overall: Used for every donor were three CD4 naive, three CD4 memory, two CD8 naive and one CD8 memory plate. Study-level points and caveats: Researchers found naive subsets generally carried larger estimated richness than memory subsets.

For each subset, genomic DNA was distributed in equal portions over several immunoSEQ plates. Data came from immunoSEQ multiplex PCR; TCRdb stores just in-frame clones and leaves some out. This sample yields roughly 1.4 million clones, of which around 98.5% are seen a single time; about 0.35% belongs to the top ten. The sequence was collected from a young man in good health. Source material: naive CD4+ T cells sorted from blood. Subset denoted: CD45RA+ positively selected.

The CDR3 DNA reads as TGTGCCATCAGTTGGACGGTCACCGGGGAGCTGTTTTTT. It codes for CAISWTVTGELFF. The rearrangement links TRBV10-3 to TRBJ2-2; D ambiguous. The CDR3 length is 13 residues. Germline CDR1 and CDR2: ENHRY and SYGVKD. Trimming shortened V by 5 bases and J by 4 bases, and 8 bases separated the two germline ends.